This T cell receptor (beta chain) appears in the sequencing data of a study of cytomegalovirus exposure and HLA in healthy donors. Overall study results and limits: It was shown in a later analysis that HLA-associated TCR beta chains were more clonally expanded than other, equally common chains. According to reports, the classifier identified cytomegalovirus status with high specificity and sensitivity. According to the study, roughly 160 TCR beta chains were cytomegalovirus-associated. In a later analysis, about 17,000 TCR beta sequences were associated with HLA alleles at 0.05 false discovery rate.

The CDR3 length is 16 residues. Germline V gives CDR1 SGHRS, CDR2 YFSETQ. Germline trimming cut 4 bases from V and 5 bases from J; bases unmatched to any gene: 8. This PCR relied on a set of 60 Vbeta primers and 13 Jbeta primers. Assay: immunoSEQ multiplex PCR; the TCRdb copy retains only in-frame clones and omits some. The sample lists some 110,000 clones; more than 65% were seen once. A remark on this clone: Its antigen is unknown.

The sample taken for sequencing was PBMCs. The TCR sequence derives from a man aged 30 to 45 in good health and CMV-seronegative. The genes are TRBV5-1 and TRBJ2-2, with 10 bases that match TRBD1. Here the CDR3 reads CASSPNRQGATGELFF. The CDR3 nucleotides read TGCGCCAGCAGCCCCAACCGACAGGGGGCAACCGGGGAGCTGTTTTTT.